A single T cell receptor beta chain is shown here with its context. The data were taken from a study of control samples from healthy donors and cancer patients. The CDR3 has 11 amino acids. Germline V lookup: CDR1 SGHDN, CDR2 FVKESK. V lost 1 base and J lost 8, with 3 bases in between. Using immunoSEQ multiplex PCR, the repertoire was profiled, and TCRdb retains in-frame clones only, with some absent. The table lists about 160,000 clones, roughly 89% of them singletons. This sequence originates from a man aged 30 to 45 in good health. Sequenced material: blood. The gene calls are TRBV14 and TRBJ2-1; D is undetermined. The CDR3 DNA sequence: TGTGCCAGCAGCCAAGTTCATGAGCAGTTCTTC. Encoded protein: CASSQVHEQFF.